A selection of T cell receptor beta chains follows, all from one sample in a study of blood T cell repertoires in COVID-19. The table came from immunoSEQ multiplex PCR; TCRdb's copy has only in-frame clones and leaves some out. The sample holds around 190,000 clones, just under 80% seen once. Sequences were obtained from peripheral blood. The receptors stem from a man between 65 and 85 years old with active or convalescent COVID-19. The CDR3 runs from the conserved cysteine through the conserved F or W. Each record gives: V gene, clone size, J gene, D gene, CDR3 protein, CDR3 DNA. The D gene is left open where the match is weak. For some rows the clone size is stated as once, few or many, or as a class when expanded; others skip it.

>TRBV29-1|-|TRBJ2-3|TRBD1
CSVGGQTVTDTQYF
TGCAGCGTTGGGGGACAGACCGTCACAGATACGCAGTATTTT
>TRBV30|-|TRBJ2-7|-
CAWSVRQGSEQYF
TGTGCCTGGAGTGTACGTCAGGGAAGCGAGCAGTACTTC
>TRBV18|-|TRBJ2-7|TRBD1
CASSPGKGADSYEQYF
TGTGCCAGCTCACCGGGTAAGGGGGCCGACTCCTACGAGCAGTACTTC
>TRBV19|-|TRBJ1-1|-
CASSPQGFGNTEAFF
TGTGCCAGTAGTCCACAGGGCTTTGGGAACACTGAAGCTTTCTTT
>TRBV5-1|-|TRBJ1-1|-
CASSLVYRAENTEAFF
TGCGCCAGCAGCTTGGTCTACAGGGCTGAGAACACTGAAGCTTTCTTT
>TRBV7-3|few|TRBJ1-1|-
CASSLGRGPNTEAFF
TGTGCCAGCAGCTTAGGTAGGGGCCCGAACACTGAAGCTTTCTTT
>TRBV29-1|-|TRBJ1-2|-
CSSEREGYSGYTF
TGCTCCTCCGAGAGGGAGGGCTACAGTGGCTACACCTTC
>TRBV7-9|few|TRBJ1-1|-
CASSLAFKGRDTEAFF
TGTGCCAGCAGCTTAGCGTTTAAGGGGAGGGACACTGAAGCTTTCTTT
>TRBV2|-|TRBJ1-5|TRBD1
CASSGDRDAGPQHF
TGTGCCAGCAGCGGCGACAGGGACGCCGGGCCCCAGCATTTT
>TRBV30|few|TRBJ2-3|TRBD1
CAWSGGTGGEGTQYF
TGTGCCTGGAGTGGGGGCACAGGGGGCGAAGGTACGCAGTATTTT
>TRBV10-3|-|TRBJ1-1|TRBD1
CAIMGQGSFEAFF
TGTGCCATCATGGGACAGGGTAGCTTTGAAGCTTTCTTT
>TRBV6-2/TRBV6-3|-|TRBJ2-7|TRBD1
CASSYRGQGLEQYF
TGTGCCAGCAGTTACCGGGGACAGGGCCTCGAGCAGTACTTC
>TRBV19|-|TRBJ2-1|TRBD2
CASSRSGRAYEQFF
TGTGCCAGTAGTAGGAGCGGGAGGGCCTATGAGCAGTTCTTC
>TRBV2|-|TRBJ1-5|TRBD1
CASGPTGGGQPQHF
TGTGCCAGCGGACCCACAGGGGGCGGGCAGCCCCAGCATTTT
>TRBV18|-|TRBJ1-6|-
CASSRAGDGSSPLHF
TGTGCCAGCTCCCGGGCAGGGGATGGAAGTTCACCCCTCCACTTT
>TRBV6-2/TRBV6-3|-|TRBJ2-3|TRBD2
CASSYSREGSSADTQYF
TGTGCCAGCAGTTACTCGAGGGAGGGGAGTAGTGCAGATACGCAGTATTTT
>TRBV9|-|TRBJ1-1|TRBD1
CASSVGGQETVEAFF
TGTGCCAGCAGCGTAGGAGGACAGGAGACTGTTGAAGCTTTCTTT
>TRBV5-1|-|TRBJ2-1|TRBD2
CASSLVLREDHNEQFF
TGCGCCAGCAGCTTGGTATTGCGGGAGGACCACAATGAGCAGTTCTTC
>TRBV11-2|-|TRBJ2-7|TRBD1
CASSRGTGRLYEQYF
TGTGCCAGCAGCCGTGGGACAGGCCGACTCTACGAGCAGTACTTC
>TRBV6-5|-|TRBJ1-1|TRBD1
CASSSDRGKAFF
TGTGCCAGCAGTTCGGACAGGGGCAAAGCTTTCTTT
>TRBV7-2|-|TRBJ2-1|-
CASSRYNEQFF
TGTGCCAGCAGCCGTTACAATGAGCAGTTCTTC
>TRBV7-9|-|TRBJ2-5|-
CASSLSGMSETQYF
TGTGCCAGCAGCTTATCCGGTATGTCGGAGACCCAGTACTTC
>TRBV18|-|TRBJ2-1|TRBD2
CASSPRTSTSNEQFF
TGTGCCAGCTCACCACGGACTAGTACGAGCAATGAGCAGTTCTTC
>TRBV5-6|-|TRBJ2-5|TRBD2
CASSLLAGGRETQYF
TGTGCCAGCAGCTTGCTAGCGGGGGGGCGTGAGACCCAGTACTTC
>TRBV12-3/TRBV12-4|-|TRBJ1-4|TRBD1
CASSLQGNEKLFF
TGTGCCAGCAGCTTACAGGGGAATGAAAAACTGTTTTTT
>TRBV5-1|-|TRBJ1-3|TRBD1
CASSSGTGPGNTIYF
TGCGCCAGCAGCTCTGGGACAGGGCCTGGAAACACCATATATTTT
>TRBV3-1/TRBV3-2|-|TRBJ2-5|-
CASSRLGWETQYF
TGTGCCAGCAGCCGGCTAGGTTGGGAGACCCAGTACTTC
>TRBV6-2/TRBV6-3|-|TRBJ1-5|-
CASSYSGASRPPQHF
TGTGCCAGCAGTTACTCGGGCGCTTCCCGGCCGCCCCAGCATTTT
>TRBV7-9|once|TRBJ1-5|-
CASSKGGAGDGPQHF
TGTGCCAGCAGCAAAGGAGGGGCAGGGGACGGGCCCCAGCATTTT
>TRBV27|-|TRBJ2-1|TRBD2
CASTDPGGGHEQFF
TGTGCCAGCACCGACCCGGGAGGGGGGCATGAGCAGTTCTTC
>TRBV24-1|-|TRBJ2-1|TRBD1
CATSDAQGNSYNEQFF
TGTGCCACCAGTGACGCACAGGGGAACTCCTACAATGAGCAGTTCTTC
>TRBV7-8|-|TRBJ2-1|TRBD2
CASSLERGDSGEQFF
TGTGCCAGCAGCTTAGAGCGGGGGGATAGTGGTGAGCAGTTCTTC
>TRBV2|-|TRBJ1-1|TRBD1
CASSEQGAPYTEAFF
TGTGCCAGCAGTGAACAGGGGGCTCCCTACACTGAAGCTTTCTTT
>TRBV11-2|-|TRBJ2-1|-
CASSLRFQDNEQFF
TGTGCCAGCAGCCTACGTTTTCAGGACAATGAGCAGTTCTTC
>TRBV14|-|TRBJ1-1|-
CASSQPQARAFF
TGTGCCAGCAGCCAACCCCAGGCAAGGGCTTTCTTT
>TRBV15|-|TRBJ2-5|TRBD1
CATSRDRAQETQYF
TGTGCCACCAGCAGGGACAGGGCGCAAGAGACCCAGTACTTC
>TRBV7-9|-|TRBJ1-1|TRBD1
CASSFRKTGSNTEAFF
TGTGCCAGCAGCTTTCGGAAGACAGGGAGTAACACTGAAGCTTTCTTT
>TRBV27|-|TRBJ2-5|TRBD1
CASSFLGQGPQETQYF
TGTGCCAGCAGTTTCCTGGGACAGGGACCCCAAGAGACCCAGTACTTC
>TRBV27|-|TRBJ1-2|-
CASTQQGRVGGYTF
TGTGCCAGCACCCAACAGGGTAGGGTCGGTGGCTACACCTTC
>TRBV2|-|TRBJ2-2|TRBD2
CASSDPPSGAGELFF
TGTGCCAGCAGTGACCCCCCTAGCGGGGCCGGGGAGCTGTTTTTT
>TRBV30|-|TRBJ1-1|-
CAWRRGSTEAFF
TGTGCCTGGAGGCGAGGGAGCACTGAAGCTTTCTTT